The source of this TCR beta chain is a study of shared clonotypes between healthy human individuals. Sequencing was performed with immunoSEQ multiplex PCR; in TCRdb, only in-frame clones are kept and a portion is missing. This table has some 1.5 million clones, approximately 96% appearing once. CDR1 is MNHEY, CDR2 SVGAGI, per germline. The CDR3 is 15 amino acids. The trim removed 6 bases at V and 5 bases at J, leaving 8 bases unmatched. The chain uses TRBV6-5 and TRBJ1-1; 11 bases line up with TRBD1. The TCR was taken from a man younger than 45 in good health. The sequenced sample was naive CD4+ T cells sorted from blood. Specified subset: CD45RA+ positively selected. CDR3 DNA: TGTGCCAGCAGCAGGGACAGGGGGGCGAAGACTGAAGCTTTCTTT. Encoded protein: CASSRDRGAKTEAFF.